The TCR beta chain described here comes from a study of shared clonotypes between healthy human individuals. On this clone: What it recognizes is unknown.

CDR1 is SGHRS, CDR2 YFSETQ, per germline. The CDR3 is made up of 16 amino acids. V shed 0 bases, J shed 4 bases, and the junction held 8 bases outside the gene matches. General study results and limits: Memory subsets generally showed smaller estimated richness than naive subsets did.

Every immunoSEQ plate was one replicate of a subset's evenly spread DNA. How the authors handled the data: Junction-only immunoSEQ sequences carried no quality scores, so filtering differed. Profiling relied on immunoSEQ multiplex PCR, and the TCRdb table lists in-frame clones only, not all of them. V and J calls and clone size are copied from that table; D and trimming were computed from the DNA. There are millions of clones in the sample; more than 85% occur only once, and 0.35% to 0.5% lies in the top ten. Input material: naive CD4+ T cells from PBMCs. Stated subset: CD45RA+ positively selected. The clonotype was recovered from a man aged 18 to 30 in good health. Some clones in this sample may be carry-over from other donors' samples. The V gene is TRBV5-1, the J gene TRBJ2-3, with 7 bases fitting TRBD1. CDR3 amino acids: CASSLVGRGFPDTQYF. The CDR3 nucleotides read TGCGCCAGCAGCTTGGTGGGCAGGGGGTTTCCAGATACGCAGTATTTT.